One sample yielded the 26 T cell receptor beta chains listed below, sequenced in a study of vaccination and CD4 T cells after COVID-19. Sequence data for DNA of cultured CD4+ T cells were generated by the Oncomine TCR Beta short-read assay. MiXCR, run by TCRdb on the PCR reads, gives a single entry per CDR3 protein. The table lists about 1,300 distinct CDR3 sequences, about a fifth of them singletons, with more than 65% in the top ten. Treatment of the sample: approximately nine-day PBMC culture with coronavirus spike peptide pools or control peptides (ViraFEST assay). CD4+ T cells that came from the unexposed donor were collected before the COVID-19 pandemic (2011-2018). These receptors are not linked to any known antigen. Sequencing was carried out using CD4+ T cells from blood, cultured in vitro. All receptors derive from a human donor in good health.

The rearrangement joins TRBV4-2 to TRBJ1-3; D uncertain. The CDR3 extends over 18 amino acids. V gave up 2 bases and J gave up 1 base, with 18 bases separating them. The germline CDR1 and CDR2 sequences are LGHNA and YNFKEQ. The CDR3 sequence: CASSQLSQSLGSGNTIYF. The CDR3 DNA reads TGTGCCAGCAGCCAACTTTCTCAGTCTCTAGGGTCTGGAAACACCATATATTTT.

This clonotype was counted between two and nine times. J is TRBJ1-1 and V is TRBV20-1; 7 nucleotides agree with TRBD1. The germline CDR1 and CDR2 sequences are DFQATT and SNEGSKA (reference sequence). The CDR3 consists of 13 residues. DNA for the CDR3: TGCAGGGTTGGACGGACAGGCGGACGTGAAGCTTTCTTT. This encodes CRVGRTGGREAFF.

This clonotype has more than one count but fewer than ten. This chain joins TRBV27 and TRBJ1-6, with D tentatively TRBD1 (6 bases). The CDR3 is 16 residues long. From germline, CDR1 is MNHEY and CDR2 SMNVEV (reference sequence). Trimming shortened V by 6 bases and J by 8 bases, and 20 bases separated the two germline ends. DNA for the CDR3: TGTGCCAGCAGCCCTACAAGAGGAGGGGGAGATTCACCCCTCCACTTT. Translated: CASSPTRGGGDSPLHF.

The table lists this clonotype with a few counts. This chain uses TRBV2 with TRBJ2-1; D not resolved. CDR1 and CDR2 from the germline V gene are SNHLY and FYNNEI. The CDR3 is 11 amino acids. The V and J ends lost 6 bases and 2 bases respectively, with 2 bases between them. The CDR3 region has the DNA TGTGCCAGCAGCCCCTACAATGAGCAGTTCTTC. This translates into CASSPYNEQFF.

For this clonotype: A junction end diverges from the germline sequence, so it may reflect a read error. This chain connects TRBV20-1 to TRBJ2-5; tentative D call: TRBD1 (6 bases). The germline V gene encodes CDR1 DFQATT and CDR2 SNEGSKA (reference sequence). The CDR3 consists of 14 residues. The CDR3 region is CSAGDRRFQETQYF. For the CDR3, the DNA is TGCAGTGCTGGAGACAGGCGATTCCAAGAGACCCAGTACTTC.

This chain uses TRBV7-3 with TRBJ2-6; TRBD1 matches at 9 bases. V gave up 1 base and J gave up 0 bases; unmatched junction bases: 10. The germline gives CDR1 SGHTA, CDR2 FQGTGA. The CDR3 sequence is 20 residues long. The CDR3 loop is CASSLKAGQGHLSGANVLTF. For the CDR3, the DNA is TGTGCCAGCAGCTTAAAAGCGGGACAGGGCCACCTCTCTGGGGCCAACGTCCTGACTTTC.

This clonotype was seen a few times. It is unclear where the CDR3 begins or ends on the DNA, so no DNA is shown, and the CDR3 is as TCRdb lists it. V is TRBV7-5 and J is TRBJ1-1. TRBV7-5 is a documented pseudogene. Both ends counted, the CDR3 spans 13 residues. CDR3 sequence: CISVPESGAEAFF.

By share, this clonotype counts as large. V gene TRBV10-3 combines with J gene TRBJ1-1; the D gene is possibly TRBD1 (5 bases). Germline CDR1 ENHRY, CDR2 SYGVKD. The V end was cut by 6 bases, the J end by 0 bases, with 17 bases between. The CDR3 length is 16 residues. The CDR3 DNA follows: TGTGCCATCAGCCCATTTCGGGACGGCTTGAACACTGAAGCTTTCTTT. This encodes CAISPFRDGLNTEAFF.

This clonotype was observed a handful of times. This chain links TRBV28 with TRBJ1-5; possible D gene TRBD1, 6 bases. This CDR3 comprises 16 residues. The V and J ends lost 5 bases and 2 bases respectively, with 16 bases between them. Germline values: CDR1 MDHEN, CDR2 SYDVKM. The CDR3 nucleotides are TGTGCCAGCAGTCCGGGTATAGGGGGGCGCAATCAGCCCCAGCATTTT. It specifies CASSPGIGGRNQPQHF.

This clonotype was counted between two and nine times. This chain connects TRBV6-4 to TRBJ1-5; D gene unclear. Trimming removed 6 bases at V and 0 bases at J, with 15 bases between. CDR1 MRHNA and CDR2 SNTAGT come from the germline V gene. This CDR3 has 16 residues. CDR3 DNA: TGTGCCAGCAGCCGGAGGGATGGGGATAGCAATCAGCCCCAGCATTTT. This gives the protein CASSRRDGDSNQPQHF.

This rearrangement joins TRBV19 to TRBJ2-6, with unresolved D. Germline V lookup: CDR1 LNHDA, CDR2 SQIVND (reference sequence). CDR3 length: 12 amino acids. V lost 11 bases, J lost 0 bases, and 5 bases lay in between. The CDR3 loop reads CAVISGANVLTF. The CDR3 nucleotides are TGTGCCGTGATCTCTGGGGCCAACGTCCTGACTTTC.

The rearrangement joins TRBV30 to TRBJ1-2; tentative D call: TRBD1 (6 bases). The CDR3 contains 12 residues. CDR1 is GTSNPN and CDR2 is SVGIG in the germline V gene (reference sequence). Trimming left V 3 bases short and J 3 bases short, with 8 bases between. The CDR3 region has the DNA TGTGCCTGGAGGGGGGCGGACTATGGCTACACCTTC. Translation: CAWRGADYGYTF.

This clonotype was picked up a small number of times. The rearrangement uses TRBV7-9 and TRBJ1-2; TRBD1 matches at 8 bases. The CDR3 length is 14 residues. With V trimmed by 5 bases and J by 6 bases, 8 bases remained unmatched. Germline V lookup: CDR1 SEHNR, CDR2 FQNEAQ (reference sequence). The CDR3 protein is CASSPGQVSDGYTF. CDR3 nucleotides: TGTGCCAGCAGCCCGGGACAGGTGTCTGATGGCTACACCTTC.

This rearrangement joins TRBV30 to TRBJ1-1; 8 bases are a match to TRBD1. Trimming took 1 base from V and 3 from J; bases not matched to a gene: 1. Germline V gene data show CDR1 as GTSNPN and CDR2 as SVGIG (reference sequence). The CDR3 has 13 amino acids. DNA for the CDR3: TGTGCCTGGAGTGGACAGGGGTACACTGAAGCTTTCTTT. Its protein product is CAWSGQGYTEAFF.

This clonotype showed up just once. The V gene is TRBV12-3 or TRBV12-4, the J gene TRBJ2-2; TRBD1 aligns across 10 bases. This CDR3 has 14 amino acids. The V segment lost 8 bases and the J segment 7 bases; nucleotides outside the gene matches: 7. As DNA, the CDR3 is TGTGCCAGCGCCGGGACAGGGGTCAACGGGGAGCTGTTTTTT. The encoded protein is CASAGTGVNGELFF.

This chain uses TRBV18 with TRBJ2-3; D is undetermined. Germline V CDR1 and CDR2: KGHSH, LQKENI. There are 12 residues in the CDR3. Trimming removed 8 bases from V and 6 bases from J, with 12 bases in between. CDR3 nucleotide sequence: TGTGCCAGCCAGAACGGTCTGGATACGCAGTATTTT. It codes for CASQNGLDTQYF.

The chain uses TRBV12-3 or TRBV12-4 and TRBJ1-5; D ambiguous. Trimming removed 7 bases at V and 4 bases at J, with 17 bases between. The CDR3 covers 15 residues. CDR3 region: CASTIRAQYNQPQHF. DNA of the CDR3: TGTGCCAGCACCATCAGAGCCCAGTATAATCAGCCCCAGCATTTT.

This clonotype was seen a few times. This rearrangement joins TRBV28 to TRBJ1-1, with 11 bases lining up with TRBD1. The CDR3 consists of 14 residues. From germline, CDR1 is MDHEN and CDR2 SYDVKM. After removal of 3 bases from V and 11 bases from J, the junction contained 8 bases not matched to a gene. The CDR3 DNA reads TGTGCCAGCAGTTTTCCCGGGACAGGGGGATCGGCTTTCTTT. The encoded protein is CASSFPGTGGSAFF.

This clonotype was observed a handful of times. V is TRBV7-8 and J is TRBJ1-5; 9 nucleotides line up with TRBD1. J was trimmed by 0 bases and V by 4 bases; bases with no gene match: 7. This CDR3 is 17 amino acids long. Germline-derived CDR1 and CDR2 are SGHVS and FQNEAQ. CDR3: CASSSRTGADSNQPQHF. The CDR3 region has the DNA TGTGCCAGCAGCTCCAGGACAGGGGCCGATAGCAATCAGCCCCAGCATTTT. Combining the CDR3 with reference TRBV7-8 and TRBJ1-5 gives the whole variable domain GAGVSQSPRYKVAKRGQDVALRCDPISGHVSLFWYQQALGQGPEFLTYFQNEAQLDKSGLPSDRFFAERPEGSVSTLKIQRTQQEDSAVYLCASSSRTGADSNQPQHFGDGTRLSIL.

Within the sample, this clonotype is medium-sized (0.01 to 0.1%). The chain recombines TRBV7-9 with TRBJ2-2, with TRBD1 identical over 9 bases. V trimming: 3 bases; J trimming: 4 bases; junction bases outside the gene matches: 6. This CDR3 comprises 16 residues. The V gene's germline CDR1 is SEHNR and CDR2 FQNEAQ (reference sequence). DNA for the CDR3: TGTGCCAGCAGCTTTCGACAGGGGGTGAGCACCGGGGAGCTGTTTTTT. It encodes CASSFRQGVSTGELFF.

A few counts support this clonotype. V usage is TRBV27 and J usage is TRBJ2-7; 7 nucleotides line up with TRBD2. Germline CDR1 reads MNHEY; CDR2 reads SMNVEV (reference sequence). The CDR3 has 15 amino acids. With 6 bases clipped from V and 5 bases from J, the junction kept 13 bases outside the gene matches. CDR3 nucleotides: TGTGCCAGCAGCCGAGGGAGGGCCCTCGGCCACGAGCAGTACTTC. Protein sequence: CASSRGRALGHEQYF.

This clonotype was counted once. CDR3 bases: TGCAGCGTTGTACGGGGGCAAACGTCAGATACGCAGTATTTT. It yields the protein CSVVRGQTSDTQYF. The chain links TRBV29-1 to TRBJ2-3; D is perhaps TRBD1 or TRBD2 (6 bases each). The CDR3 consists of 14 residues. CDR1 SQVTM and CDR2 ANQGSEA come from the germline V gene. V was trimmed by 4 bases and J by 4 bases, leaving 15 bases between them.

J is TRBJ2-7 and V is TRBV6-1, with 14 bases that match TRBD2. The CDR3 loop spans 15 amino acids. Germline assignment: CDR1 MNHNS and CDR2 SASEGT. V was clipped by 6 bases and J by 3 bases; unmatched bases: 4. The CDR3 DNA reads TGTGCCAGCAGGCCGGGACTAGCGGGGGTCTACGAGCAGTACTTC. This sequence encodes CASRPGLAGVYEQYF.

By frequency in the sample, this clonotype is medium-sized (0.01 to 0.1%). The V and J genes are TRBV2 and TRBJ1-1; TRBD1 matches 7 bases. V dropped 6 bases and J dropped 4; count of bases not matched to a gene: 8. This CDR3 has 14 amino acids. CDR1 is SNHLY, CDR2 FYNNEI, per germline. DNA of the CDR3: TGTGCCAGCAGCTCAATACAGGGGTCCACTGAAGCTTTCTTT. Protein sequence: CASSSIQGSTEAFF. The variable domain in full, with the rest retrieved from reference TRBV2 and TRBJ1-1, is EPEVTQTPSHQVTQMGQEVILRCVPISNHLYFYWYRQILGQKVEFLVSFYNNEISEKSEIFDDQFSVERPDGSNFTLKIRSTKLEDSAMYFCASSSIQGSTEAFFGQGTRLTVV.

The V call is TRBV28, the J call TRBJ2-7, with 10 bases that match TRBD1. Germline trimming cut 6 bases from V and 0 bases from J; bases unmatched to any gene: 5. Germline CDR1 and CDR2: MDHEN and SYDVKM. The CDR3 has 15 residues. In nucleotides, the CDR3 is TGTGCCAGCAGACGACAGGGGGCTCACTCCTACGAGCAGTACTTC. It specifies CASRRQGAHSYEQYF.

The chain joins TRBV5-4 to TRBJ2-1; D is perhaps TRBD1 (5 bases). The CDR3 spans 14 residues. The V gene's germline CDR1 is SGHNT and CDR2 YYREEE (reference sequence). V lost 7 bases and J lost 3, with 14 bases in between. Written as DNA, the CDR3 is TGTGCCAGCGGCACGGGCAGGGTCTACAATGAGCAGTTCTTC. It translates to CASGTGRVYNEQFF. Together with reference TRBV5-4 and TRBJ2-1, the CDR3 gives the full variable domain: ETGVTQSPTHLIKTRGQQVTLRCSSQSGHNTVSWYQQALGQGPQFIFQYYREEENGRGNFPPRFSGLQFPNYSSELNVNALELDDSALYLCASGTGRVYNEQFFGPGTRLTVL.